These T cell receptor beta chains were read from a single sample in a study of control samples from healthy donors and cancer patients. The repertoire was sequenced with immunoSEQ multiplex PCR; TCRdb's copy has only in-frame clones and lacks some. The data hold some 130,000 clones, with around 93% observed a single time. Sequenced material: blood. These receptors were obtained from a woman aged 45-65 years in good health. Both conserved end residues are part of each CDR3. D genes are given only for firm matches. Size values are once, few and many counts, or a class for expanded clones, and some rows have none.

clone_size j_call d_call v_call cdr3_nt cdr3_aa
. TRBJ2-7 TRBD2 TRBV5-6 TGTGCCAGCGCCCGGGGGGAGGGTCAGTTCTACGAGCAGTACTTC CASARGEGQFYEQYF
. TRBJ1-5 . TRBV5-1 TGCGCCAGCAGCTTGACCCTTAGCAATCAGCCCCAGCATTTT CASSLTLSNQPQHF
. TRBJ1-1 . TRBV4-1 TGCGCCAGCAGCCAAGATGAGGGGCAGGTCTCCGGATCTGCTGAAGCTTTCTTT CASSQDEGQVSGSAEAFF
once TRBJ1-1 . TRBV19 TGTGCCAGTAGTATAACCCTCCTGACAGGCCAGATGGCTCGAGCTTTCTTT CASSITLLTGQMARAFF
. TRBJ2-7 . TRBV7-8 TGTGCCAGCAGCTTAGTTGTGTGGGCAGGGAGGTTCGGCGAGCAGTACTTC CASSLVVWAGRFGEQYF
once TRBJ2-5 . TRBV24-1 TGTGCCACCAGTGATGGCTCAGGACAACACCAAGAGACCCAGTACTTC CATSDGSGQHQETQYF
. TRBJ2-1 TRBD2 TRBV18 TGTGCCAGCTCGGTAACGGGAGGTTACAATGAGCAGTTCTTC CASSVTGGYNEQFF
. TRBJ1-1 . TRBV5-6 TGTGCCAGCAGCTTGGCAACGGGCACTGAAGCTTTCTTT CASSLATGTEAFF
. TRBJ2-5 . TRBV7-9 TGTGCCAGCAGCTTGGGACGGAATCAAGAGACCCAGTACTTC CASSLGRNQETQYF
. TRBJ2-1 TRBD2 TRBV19 TGTGCCAGTAGCGCCGGGACTAGTCCCTACAATGAGCAGTTCTTC CASSAGTSPYNEQFF
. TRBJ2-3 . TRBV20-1 TGCAGTGCAGCCACGCAGGATACGCAGTATTTT CSAATQDTQYF
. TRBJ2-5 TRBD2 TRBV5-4 TGTGCCAGCAGCTTAGCGGGGAAAGAGACCCAGTACTTC CASSLAGKETQYF
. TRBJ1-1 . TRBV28 TGTGCCAGCAGTTTTTACCGATCCACTGAAGCTTTCTTT CASSFYRSTEAFF
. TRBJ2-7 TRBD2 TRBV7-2 TGTGCCAGCAGCTTAGCGATTAGCGGGAGGGTCCGCCCCTACGAGCAGTACTTC CASSLAISGRVRPYEQYF
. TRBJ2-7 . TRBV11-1 TGTGCCAGCAGCTTTGCTAGCAAGTACGAGCAGTACTTC CASSFASKYEQYF
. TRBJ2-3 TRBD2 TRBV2 TGTGCCAGCAGTGGGCTCGGACTAGCGGGGGCTCGAAGCACAGATACGCAGTATTTT CASSGLGLAGARSTDTQYF
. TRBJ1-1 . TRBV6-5 TGTGCCAGCAGTTACTCACAGGTGAACACTGAAGCTTTCTTT CASSYSQVNTEAFF
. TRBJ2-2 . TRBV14 TGTGCCAGCAGCCAAGATAGGACCGGGGAGCTGTTTTTT CASSQDRTGELFF
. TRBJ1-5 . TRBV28 TGTGCCAGCACCCCCCTCCAGCGCAATCAGCCCCAGCATTTT CASTPLQRNQPQHF
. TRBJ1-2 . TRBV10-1 TGCGCCAGCCAGGGGATCGATGGCTACACCTTC CASQGIDGYTF
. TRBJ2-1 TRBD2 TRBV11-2 TGTGCCAGCAGCCTAGCGGGGGGATCCTACAATGAGCAGTTCTTC CASSLAGGSYNEQFF
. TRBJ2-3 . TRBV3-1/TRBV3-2 TGTGCCAGCAGCCCCTTCGGGGACGGCGATACGCAGTATTTT CASSPFGDGDTQYF
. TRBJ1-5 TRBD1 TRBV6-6 TGTGCCAGCACAGGACAGGGGAAGAATCAGCCCCAGCATTTT CASTGQGKNQPQHF
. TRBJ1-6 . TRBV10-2 TGCGCCAGCAGGCCCACAGGGTCGGGTTCACCCCTCCACTTT CASRPTGSGSPLHF
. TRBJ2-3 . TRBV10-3 TGTGCCATCAGTGAGGGACAGACAGATACGCAGTATTTT CAISEGQTDTQYF
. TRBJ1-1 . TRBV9 TGTGCCAGCAGCGTAGGTCTTTCGTCAGGGAAAGACACTGAAGCTTTCTTT CASSVGLSSGKDTEAFF
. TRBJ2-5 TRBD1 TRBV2 TGTGCCAGCACGACAGGGTCCCAAGAGACCCAGTACTTC CASTTGSQETQYF
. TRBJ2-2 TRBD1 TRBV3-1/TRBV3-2 TGTGCCAGCAGCCTGGACAGGGGATTTGCCGGGGAGCTGTTTTTT CASSLDRGFAGELFF
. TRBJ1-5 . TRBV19 TGTGCCAGTAGTATTCGAGGGGAGGGTAGCAATCAGCCCCAGCATTTT CASSIRGEGSNQPQHF
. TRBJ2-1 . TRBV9 TGTGCCAGCAGCGTAGATGGGGCCAGCGACAATGAGCAGTTCTTC CASSVDGASDNEQFF
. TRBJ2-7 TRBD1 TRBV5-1 TGCGCCAGCAGCTTGTCGGCAGGGGGTCCCGAGCAGTACTTC CASSLSAGGPEQYF
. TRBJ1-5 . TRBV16 TGTGCCTCCAAGGCTACCAGCAATCAGCCCCAGCATTTT CASKATSNQPQHF
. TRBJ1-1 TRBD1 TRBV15 TGTGCCACCAGCAGTAGATACCCCCAGGGGGCGATGAACACTGAAGCTTTCTTT CATSSRYPQGAMNTEAFF
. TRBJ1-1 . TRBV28 TGTGCCAGCAGTTTATCTCAGGGGTCGAGGAACACTGAAGCTTTCTTT CASSLSQGSRNTEAFF
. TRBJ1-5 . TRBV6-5 TGTACCAGCACCAAGACAAGCAATCAGCCCCAGCATTTT CTSTKTSNQPQHF
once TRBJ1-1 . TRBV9 TGTGCCAGCAGCCCCTTGGGGGGGCAGGCTGAAGCTTTCTTT CASSPLGGQAEAFF
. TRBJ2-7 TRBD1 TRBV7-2 TGTGCCAGCAGCTTAGGGGGGACAGGGTCGGACGAGCAGTACTTC CASSLGGTGSDEQYF
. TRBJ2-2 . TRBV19 TGTGCCAGTAGTTTTGGGCGAGACACCGGGGAGCTGTTTTTT CASSFGRDTGELFF
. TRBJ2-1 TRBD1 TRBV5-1 TGCGCCAGCAGCTTGGGGGACAGCCAACTCTCCTACAATGAGCAGTTCTTC CASSLGDSQLSYNEQFF
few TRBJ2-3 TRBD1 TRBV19 TGTGCCAGTAGGGACAGGGGGCGTACAGATACGCAGTATTTT CASRDRGRTDTQYF
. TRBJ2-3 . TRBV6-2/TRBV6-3 TGTGCCAGCAGTTGGACGGGAGATACGCAGTATTTT CASSWTGDTQYF
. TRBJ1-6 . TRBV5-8 TGTGCCAGCAGCCTGGGCGGGTCTTGGCCCTCCTATAATTCACCCCTCCACTTT CASSLGGSWPSYNSPLHF